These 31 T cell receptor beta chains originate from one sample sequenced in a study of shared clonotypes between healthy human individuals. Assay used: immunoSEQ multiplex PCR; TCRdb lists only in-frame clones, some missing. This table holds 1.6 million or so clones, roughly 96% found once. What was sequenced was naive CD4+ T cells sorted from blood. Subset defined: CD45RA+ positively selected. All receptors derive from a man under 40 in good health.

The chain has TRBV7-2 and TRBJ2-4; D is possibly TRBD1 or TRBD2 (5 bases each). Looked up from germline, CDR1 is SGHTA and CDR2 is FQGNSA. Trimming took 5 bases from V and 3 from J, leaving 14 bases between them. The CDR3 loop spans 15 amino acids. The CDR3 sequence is CASSRDPTGKNIQYF. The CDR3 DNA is TGTGCCAGCAGCCGGGACCCAACCGGCAAAAACATTCAGTACTTC.

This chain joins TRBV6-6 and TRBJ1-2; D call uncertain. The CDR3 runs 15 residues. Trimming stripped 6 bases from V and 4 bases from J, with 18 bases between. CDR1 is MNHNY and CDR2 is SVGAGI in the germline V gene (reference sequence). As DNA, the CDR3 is TGTGCCAGCAGCGCCCGGGCCTCAGACGGCTATGGCTACACCTTC. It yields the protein CASSARASDGYGYTF.

The CDR3 nucleotides are TGTGCCAGCAGCAGGGACAGGGTGTACGAGCAGTACTTC. Protein: CASSRDRVYEQYF. The rearrangement links TRBV21-1 to TRBJ2-7; the table's D call of TRBD1 was not tested on the DNA. TRBV21-1 is a pseudogene locus. CDR3 length: 13 amino acids.

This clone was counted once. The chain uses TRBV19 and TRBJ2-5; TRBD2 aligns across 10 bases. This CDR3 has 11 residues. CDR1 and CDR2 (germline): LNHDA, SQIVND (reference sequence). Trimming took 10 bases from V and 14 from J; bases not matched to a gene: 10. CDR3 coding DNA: TGTGCCACTTCTACCGGACTAGCGGTTTACTTC. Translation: CATSTGLAVYF.

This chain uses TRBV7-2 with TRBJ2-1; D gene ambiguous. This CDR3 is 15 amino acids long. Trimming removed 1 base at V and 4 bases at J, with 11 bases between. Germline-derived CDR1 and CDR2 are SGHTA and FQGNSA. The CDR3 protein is CASSLDGETYNEQFF. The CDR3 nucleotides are TGTGCCAGCAGCTTAGATGGGGAAACTTACAATGAGCAGTTCTTC. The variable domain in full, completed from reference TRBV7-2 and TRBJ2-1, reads GAGVSQSPSNKVTEKGKDVELRCDPISGHTALYWYRQSLGQGLEFLIYFQGNSAPDKSGLPSDRFSAERTGGSVSTLTIQRTQQEDSAVYLCASSLDGETYNEQFFGPGTRLTVL.

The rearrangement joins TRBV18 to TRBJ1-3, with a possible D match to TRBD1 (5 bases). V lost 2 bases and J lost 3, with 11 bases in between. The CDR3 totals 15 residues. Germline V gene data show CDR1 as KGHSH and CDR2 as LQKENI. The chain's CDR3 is CASSPAGDGGNTIYF. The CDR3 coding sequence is TGTGCCAGCTCACCAGCGGGGGATGGTGGAAACACCATATATTTT.

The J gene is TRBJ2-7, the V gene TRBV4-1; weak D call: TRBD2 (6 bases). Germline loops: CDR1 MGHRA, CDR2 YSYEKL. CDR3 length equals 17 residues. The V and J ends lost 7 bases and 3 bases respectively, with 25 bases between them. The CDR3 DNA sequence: TGCGCCAGCACCCGCACGGCTGGGGCGGGAAGGGTCTACGAGCAGTACTTC. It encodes CASTRTAGAGRVYEQYF.

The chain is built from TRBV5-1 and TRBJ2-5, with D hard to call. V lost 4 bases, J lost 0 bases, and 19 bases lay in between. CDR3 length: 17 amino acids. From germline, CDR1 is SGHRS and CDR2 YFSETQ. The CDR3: CASSLAASVSYQETQYF. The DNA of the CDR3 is TGCGCCAGCAGCCTGGCGGCCAGCGTCTCGTACCAAGAGACCCAGTACTTC.

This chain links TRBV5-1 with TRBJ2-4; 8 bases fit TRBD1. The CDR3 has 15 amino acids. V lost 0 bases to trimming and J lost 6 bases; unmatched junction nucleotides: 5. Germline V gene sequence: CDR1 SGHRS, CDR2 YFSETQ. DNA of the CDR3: TGCGCCAGCAGCTTGGACAGGGGGTGGGGAAACATTCAGTACTTC. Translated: CASSLDRGWGNIQYF.

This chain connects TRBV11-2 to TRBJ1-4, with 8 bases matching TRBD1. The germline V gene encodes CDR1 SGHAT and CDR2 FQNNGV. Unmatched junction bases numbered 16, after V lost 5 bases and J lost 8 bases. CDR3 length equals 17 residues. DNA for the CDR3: TGTGCCAGCAGCCTTGACAGGGGCGTTGTGGCGGGAGAAAAACTGTTTTTT. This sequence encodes CASSLDRGVVAGEKLFF.

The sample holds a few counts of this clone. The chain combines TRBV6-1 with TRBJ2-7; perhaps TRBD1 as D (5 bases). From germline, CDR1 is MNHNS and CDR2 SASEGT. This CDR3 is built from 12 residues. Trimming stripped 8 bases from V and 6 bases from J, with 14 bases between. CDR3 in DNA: TGTGCCAGCTTAGCAGGGTTAAGCGAGCAGTACTTC. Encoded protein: CASLAGLSEQYF.

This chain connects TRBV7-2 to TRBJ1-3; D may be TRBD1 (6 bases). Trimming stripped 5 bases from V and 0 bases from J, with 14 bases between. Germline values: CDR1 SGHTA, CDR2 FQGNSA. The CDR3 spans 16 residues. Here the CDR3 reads CASSPRTAPSGNTIYF. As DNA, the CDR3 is TGTGCCAGCAGCCCTCGGACAGCTCCCTCTGGAAACACCATATATTTT.

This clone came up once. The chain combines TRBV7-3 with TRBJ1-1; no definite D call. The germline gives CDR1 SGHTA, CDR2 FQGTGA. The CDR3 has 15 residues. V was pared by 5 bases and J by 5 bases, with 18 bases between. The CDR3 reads CASSPSRAAGTEAFF. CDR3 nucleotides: TGTGCCAGCAGCCCTTCAAGGGCGGCGGGGACTGAAGCTTTCTTT.

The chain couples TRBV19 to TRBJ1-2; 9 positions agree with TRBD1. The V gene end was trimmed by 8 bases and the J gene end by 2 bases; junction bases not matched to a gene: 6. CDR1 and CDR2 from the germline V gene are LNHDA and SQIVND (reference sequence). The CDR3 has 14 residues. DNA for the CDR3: TGTGCCAGTTGGGGACAGGGACCAAACTATGGCTACACCTTC. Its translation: CASWGQGPNYGYTF.

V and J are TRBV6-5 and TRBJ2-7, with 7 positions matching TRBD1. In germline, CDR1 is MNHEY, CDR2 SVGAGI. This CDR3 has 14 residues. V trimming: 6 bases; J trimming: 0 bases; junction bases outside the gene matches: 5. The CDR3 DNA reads TGTGCCAGCAGCAGGACAGGCTTCTCCTACGAGCAGTACTTC. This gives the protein CASSRTGFSYEQYF.

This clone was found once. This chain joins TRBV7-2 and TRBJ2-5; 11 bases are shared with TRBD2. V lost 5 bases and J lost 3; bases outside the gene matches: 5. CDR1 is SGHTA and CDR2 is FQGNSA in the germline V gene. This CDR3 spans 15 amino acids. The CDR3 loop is CASSLNSGREETQYF. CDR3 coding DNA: TGTGCCAGCAGCCTCAATAGCGGGAGGGAAGAGACCCAGTACTTC.

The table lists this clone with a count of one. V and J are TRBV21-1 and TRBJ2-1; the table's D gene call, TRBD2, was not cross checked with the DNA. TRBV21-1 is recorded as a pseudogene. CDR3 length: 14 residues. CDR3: CAITSESSYNEQFF. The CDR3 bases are TGTGCCATAACCAGCGAGAGCTCCTACAATGAGCAGTTCTTC.

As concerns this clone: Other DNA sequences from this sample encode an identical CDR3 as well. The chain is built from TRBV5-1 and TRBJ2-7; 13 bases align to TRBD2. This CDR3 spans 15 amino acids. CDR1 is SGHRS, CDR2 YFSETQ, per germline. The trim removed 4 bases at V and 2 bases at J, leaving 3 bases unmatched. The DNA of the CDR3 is TGCGCCAGCAGCCCCGGACTAGCGGGAGCCTACGAGCAGTACTTC. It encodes CASSPGLAGAYEQYF.

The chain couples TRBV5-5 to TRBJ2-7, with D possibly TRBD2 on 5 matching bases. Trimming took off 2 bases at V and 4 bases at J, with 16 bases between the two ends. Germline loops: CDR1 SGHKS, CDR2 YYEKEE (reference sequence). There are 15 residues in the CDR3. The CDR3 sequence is CASSFRDLGSYEQYF. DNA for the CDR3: TGTGCCAGCAGCTTTCGGGATTTGGGTTCTTACGAGCAGTACTTC.

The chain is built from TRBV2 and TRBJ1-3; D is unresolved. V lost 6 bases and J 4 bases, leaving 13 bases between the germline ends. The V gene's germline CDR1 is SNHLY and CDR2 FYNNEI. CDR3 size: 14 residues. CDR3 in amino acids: CASSPQVRGNTIYF. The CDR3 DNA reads TGTGCCAGCAGCCCCCAAGTGAGAGGAAACACCATATATTTT.

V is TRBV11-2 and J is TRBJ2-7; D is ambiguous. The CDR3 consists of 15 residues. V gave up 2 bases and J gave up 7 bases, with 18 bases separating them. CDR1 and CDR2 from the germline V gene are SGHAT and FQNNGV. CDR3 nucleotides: TGTGCCAGCAGCTTATCGGCGGCAAGGAGTAATGAGCAGTACTTC. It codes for CASSLSAARSNEQYF.

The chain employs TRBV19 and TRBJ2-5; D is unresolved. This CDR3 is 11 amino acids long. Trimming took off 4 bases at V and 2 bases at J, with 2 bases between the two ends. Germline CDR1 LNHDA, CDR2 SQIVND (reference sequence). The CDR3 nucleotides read TGTGCCAGTAGTAAACAAGAGACCCAGTACTTC. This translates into CASSKQETQYF.

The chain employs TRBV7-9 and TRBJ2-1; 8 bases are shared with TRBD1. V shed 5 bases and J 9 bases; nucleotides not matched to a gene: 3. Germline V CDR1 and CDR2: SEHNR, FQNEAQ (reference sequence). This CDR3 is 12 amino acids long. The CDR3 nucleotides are TGTGCCAGCAGCGCTGACAGGGGTGAGCAGTTCTTC. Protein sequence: CASSADRGEQFF.

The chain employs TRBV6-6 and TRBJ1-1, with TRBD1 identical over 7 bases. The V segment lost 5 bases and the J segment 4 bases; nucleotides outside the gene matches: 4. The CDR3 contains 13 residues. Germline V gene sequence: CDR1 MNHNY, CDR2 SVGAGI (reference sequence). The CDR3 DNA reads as TGTGCCAGCAGTGGACAGGAGATCACTGAAGCTTTCTTT. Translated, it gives CASSGQEITEAFF.

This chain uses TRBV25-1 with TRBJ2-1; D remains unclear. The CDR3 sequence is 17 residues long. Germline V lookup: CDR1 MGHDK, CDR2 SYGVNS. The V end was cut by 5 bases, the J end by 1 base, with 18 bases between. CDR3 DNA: TGTGCCAGCAGTCCCAACGAAGGAGCTTCGTCCTACAATGAGCAGTTCTTC. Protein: CASSPNEGASSYNEQFF.

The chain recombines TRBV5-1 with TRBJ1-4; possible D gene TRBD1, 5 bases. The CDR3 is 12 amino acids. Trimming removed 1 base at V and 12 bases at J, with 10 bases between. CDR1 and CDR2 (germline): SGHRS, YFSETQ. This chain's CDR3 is CASSLIGAELFF. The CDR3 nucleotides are TGCGCCAGCAGCTTGATAGGGGCGGAACTGTTTTTT.

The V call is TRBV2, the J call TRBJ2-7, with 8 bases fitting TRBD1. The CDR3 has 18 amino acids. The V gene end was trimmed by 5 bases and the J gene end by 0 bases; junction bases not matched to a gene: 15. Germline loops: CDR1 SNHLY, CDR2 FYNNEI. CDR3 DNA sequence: TGTGCCAGCAGTCTTCCTTTGGCAGTCGGGACAGGCTCCTACGAGCAGTACTTC. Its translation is CASSLPLAVGTGSYEQYF.

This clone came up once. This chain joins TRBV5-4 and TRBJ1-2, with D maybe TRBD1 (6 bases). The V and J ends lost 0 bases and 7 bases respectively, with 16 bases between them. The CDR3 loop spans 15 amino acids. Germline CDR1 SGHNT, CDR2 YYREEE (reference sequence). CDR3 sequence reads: CASSLATGWAPGYTF. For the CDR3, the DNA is TGTGCCAGCAGCTTGGCAACAGGGTGGGCGCCTGGCTACACCTTC.

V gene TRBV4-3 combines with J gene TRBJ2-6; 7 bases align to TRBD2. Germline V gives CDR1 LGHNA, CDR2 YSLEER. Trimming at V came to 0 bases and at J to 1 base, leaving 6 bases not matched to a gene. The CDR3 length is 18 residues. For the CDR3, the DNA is TGCGCCAGCAGCCAAGAGCTCGCGGGAGTATCTGGGGCCAACGTCCTGACTTTC. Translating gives CASSQELAGVSGANVLTF.

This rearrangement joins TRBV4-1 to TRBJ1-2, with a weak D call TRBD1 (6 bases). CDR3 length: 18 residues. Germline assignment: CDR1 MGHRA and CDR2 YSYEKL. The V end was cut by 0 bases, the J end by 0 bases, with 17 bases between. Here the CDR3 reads CASSQEGRGKGTNYGYTF. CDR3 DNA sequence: TGCGCCAGCAGCCAAGAAGGCAGGGGAAAGGGTACTAACTATGGCTACACCTTC.

CDR3 protein: CASSLGGIYSYEQYF. CDR3 in DNA: TGTGCCAGCAGCTTAGGGGGAATTTACTCCTACGAGCAGTACTTC. V usage is TRBV11-2 and J usage is TRBJ2-7; D remains unclear. Germline assignment: CDR1 SGHAT and CDR2 FQNNGV. V dropped 1 base and J dropped 0 bases, with 10 bases sitting between them. This CDR3 has 15 amino acids. Together with reference TRBV11-2 and TRBJ2-7, the CDR3 gives the full variable domain: EAGVAQSPRYKIIEKRQSVAFWCNPISGHATLYWYQQILGQGPKLLIQFQNNGVVDDSQLPKDRFSAERLKGVDSTLKIQPAKLEDSAVYLCASSLGGIYSYEQYFGPGTRLTVT.